The 9 T cell receptor beta chains below were found in one sample sequenced in a study of immune evolution from preneoplasia to lung adenocarcinoma. Using immunoSEQ multiplex PCR, the repertoire was profiled, and TCRdb retains in-frame clones only, with some absent. The sample contains around 6,000 clones, over 60% of which appear only once. The sample was FFPE minimally invasive lung adenocarcinoma tissue. These receptor sequences come from a person aged 60 to 80 with lung adenocarcinoma.

The rearrangement joins TRBV5-5 to TRBJ1-2; D remains unclear. With 4 bases removed from V and 4 bases from J, the gap between germline ends came to 11 bases. Per germline, CDR1 SGHKS and CDR2 YYEKEE (reference sequence). The CDR3 runs to 13 residues. The CDR3 DNA is TGTGCCAGCAGCACCTCTGATGGCTATGGCTACACCTTC. Its translation: CASSTSDGYGYTF.

The rearrangement joins TRBV7-9 to TRBJ2-1; TRBD2 aligns across 11 bases. Trimming removed 5 bases from V and 4 bases from J; junction bases left unmatched: 10. The CDR3 loop spans 17 amino acids. Per germline, CDR1 SEHNR and CDR2 FQNEAQ (reference sequence). The chain's CDR3 is CASSPRRLAGTYNEQFF. Here the CDR3 DNA reads TGTGCCAGCAGCCCCCGCAGACTAGCGGGAACGTACAATGAGCAGTTCTTC.

The gene calls are TRBV4-1 and TRBJ2-1; D call uncertain. Germline V CDR1 and CDR2: MGHRA, YSYEKL. The CDR3 totals 14 residues. Trimming took off 1 base at V and 5 bases at J, with 9 bases between the two ends. The chain's CDR3 is CASSQGGNDNEQFF. DNA of the CDR3: TGCGCCAGCAGCCAAGGGGGAAACGACAATGAGCAGTTCTTC.

The chain has TRBV10-2 and TRBJ1-5, with 10 bases matching TRBD1. This CDR3 spans 15 amino acids. Germline trimming cut 4 bases from V and 7 bases from J; bases unmatched to any gene: 7. CDR1 and CDR2 (germline): WSHSY, SAAADI. The CDR3 DNA reads TGCGCCAGCAGTGGACAGGGGGCGGCGGGACAGCCCCAGCATTTT. Translation gives CASSGQGAAGQPQHF.

J is TRBJ1-2 and V is TRBV19; D not resolved. There are 13 residues in the CDR3. CDR1 and CDR2 (germline): LNHDA, SQIVND (reference sequence). With 3 bases removed from V and 4 bases from J, the gap between germline ends came to 9 bases. CDR3 loop: CASSMAQSYGYTF. The CDR3 DNA is TGTGCCAGTAGTATGGCACAGTCCTATGGCTACACCTTC.

This clone was picked up one time. As DNA, the CDR3 is TGTGCCAGCAGCCCAGACAGGGACAATCAGCCCCAGCATTTT. It yields the protein CASSPDRDNQPQHF. This chain connects TRBV2 to TRBJ1-5, with TRBD1 matching over 7 bases. V gave up 6 bases and J gave up 3 bases; unmatched junction bases: 5. CDR3 length: 14 residues. CDR1 is SNHLY and CDR2 is FYNNEI in the germline V gene. Together with reference TRBV2 and TRBJ1-5, the CDR3 gives the full variable domain: EPEVTQTPSHQVTQMGQEVILRCVPISNHLYFYWYRQILGQKVEFLVSFYNNEISEKSEIFDDQFSVERPDGSNFTLKIRSTKLEDSAMYFCASSPDRDNQPQHFGDGTRLSIL.

The CDR3, as DNA: TGTGCCAGCAGCTTAGTTGGACTAGCGGGAAACAATGAGCAGTTCTTC. Protein: CASSLVGLAGNNEQFF. The chain uses TRBV7-9 and TRBJ2-1, with 12 bases fitting TRBD2. In germline, CDR1 is SEHNR, CDR2 FQNEAQ (reference sequence). With V trimmed by 1 base and J by 5 bases, 3 bases remained unmatched. This CDR3 spans 16 amino acids. Based on the CDR3 plus reference TRBV7-9 and TRBJ2-1, the full variable domain is DTGVSQNPRHKITKRGQNVTFRCDPISEHNRLYWYRQTLGQGPEFLTYFQNEAQLEKSRLLSDRFSAERPKGSFSTLEIQRTEQGDSAMYLCASSLVGLAGNNEQFFGPGTRLTVL.

The genes are TRBV5-4 and TRBJ2-5; D possibly matches TRBD1 or TRBD2 (5 bases each). Germline lookup yields CDR1 SGHNT and CDR2 YYREEE (reference sequence). This CDR3 has 13 amino acids. The V and J ends lost 0 bases and 5 bases respectively, with 8 bases between them. The CDR3 region is CASSLAWGETQYF. In DNA form, the CDR3 reads TGTGCCAGCAGCTTGGCCTGGGGGGAGACCCAGTACTTC.

The chain employs TRBV5-1 and TRBJ2-3; 13 bases agree with TRBD2. The V gene end was trimmed by 4 bases and the J gene end by 0 bases; junction bases not matched to a gene: 11. This CDR3 region has 19 residues. The germline CDR1 and CDR2 sequences are SGHRS and YFSETQ. The CDR3 DNA sequence: TGCGCCAGCAGCCAAACCGGGACTAGCGGGATCGGGAGCACAGATACGCAGTATTTT. This translates into CASSQTGTSGIGSTDTQYF.